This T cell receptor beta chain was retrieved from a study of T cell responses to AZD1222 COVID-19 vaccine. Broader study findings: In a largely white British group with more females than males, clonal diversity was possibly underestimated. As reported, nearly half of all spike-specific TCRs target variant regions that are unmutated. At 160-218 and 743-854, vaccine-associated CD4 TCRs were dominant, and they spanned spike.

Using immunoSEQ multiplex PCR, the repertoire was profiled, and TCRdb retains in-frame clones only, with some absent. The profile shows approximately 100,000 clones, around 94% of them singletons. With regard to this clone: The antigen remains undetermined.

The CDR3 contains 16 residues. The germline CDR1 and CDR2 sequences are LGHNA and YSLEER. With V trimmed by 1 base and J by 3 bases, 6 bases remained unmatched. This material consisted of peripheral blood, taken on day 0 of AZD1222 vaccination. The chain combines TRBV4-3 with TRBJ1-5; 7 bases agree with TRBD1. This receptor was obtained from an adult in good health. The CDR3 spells CASSQGSDRYNQPQHF. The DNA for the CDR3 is TGCGCCAGCAGCCAAGGGTCGGACAGGTACAATCAGCCCCAGCATTTT.